A single sample is the source of the 18 T cell receptor beta chains below, sequenced in a study of identical twins. TCRdb passed the 5' RACE reads through MiXCR, listing each CDR3 protein once. The sample carries 200,000 to 250,000 distinct CDR3 sequences, about an eighth recorded once. These same data were also listed under a study on yellow fever vaccine responses in identical twins.

The sequenced material came from memory (CD45RO+) T cells sorted from blood. Receptors were obtained from a young woman in good health.

This clonotype has at least ten counts. V gene TRBV20-1 combines with J gene TRBJ1-3, with 10 bases fitting TRBD1. CDR3 length equals 15 residues. Unmatched junction bases numbered 5, after V lost 5 bases and J lost 1 base. Germline V gene sequence: CDR1 DFQATT, CDR2 SNEGSKA (reference sequence). The CDR3 DNA sequence: TGCAGTGCTTCTTGGACAGGGGGATCTGGAAACACCATATATTTT. Translating gives CSASWTGGSGNTIYF.

This clonotype was recorded many times. The chain carries TRBV19 and TRBJ2-5; weak D call: TRBD2 (6 bases). V was pared by 9 bases and J by 2 bases, with 13 bases between. The CDR3 spans 13 residues. Germline-derived CDR1 and CDR2 are LNHDA and SQIVND (reference sequence). Here the CDR3 reads CASGSGIQETQYF. CDR3 DNA: TGTGCCAGCGGTAGCGGAATTCAAGAGACCCAGTACTTC.

The CDR3, as DNA: TGTGCCAGCAGTTTTCCTGGGAATGAGCAGTTCTTC. It translates to CASSFPGNEQFF. V gene TRBV27 combines with J gene TRBJ2-1; D remains ambiguous. The germline V gene encodes CDR1 MNHEY and CDR2 SMNVEV (reference sequence). This CDR3 is 12 amino acids long. Trimming left V 3 bases short and J 7 bases short, with 7 bases between.

This sequence joins TRBV13 and TRBJ2-3; D may be TRBD1 or TRBD2 (5 bases each). Germline values: CDR1 PRHDT, CDR2 FYEKMQ (reference sequence). This CDR3 is built from 16 residues. Deletions cut 5 bases from V and 4 bases from J, with 19 bases between. The CDR3 protein is CASSPPGRGRADTQYF. The CDR3 region has the DNA TGTGCCAGCAGCCCTCCGGGACGGGGAAGGGCAGATACGCAGTATTTT.

This clonotype was detected only a few times. The chain links TRBV29-1 to TRBJ2-3; TRBD1 might be the D (6 bases). Germline V gives CDR1 SQVTM, CDR2 ANQGSEA. The CDR3 extends over 12 amino acids. V was shortened by 6 bases and J by 4 bases, with 11 bases between the two germline ends. The CDR3 reads CSVLGGSDTQYF. CDR3 coding DNA: TGCAGCGTCCTAGGGGGATCAGATACGCAGTATTTT.

This sequence joins TRBV15 and TRBJ2-1, with D uncertain. CDR3 size: 14 residues. The germline gives CDR1 LNHNV, CDR2 YYDKDF (reference sequence). The germline V and J ends were trimmed by 3 bases and 4 bases, with 10 bases remaining between them. In nucleotides, the CDR3 is TGTGCCACCAGCAGGGGTAGACGATACAATGAGCAGTTCTTC. It codes for CATSRGRRYNEQFF.

The chain couples TRBV3-1 to TRBJ2-3; 15 bases line up with TRBD2. The CDR3 sequence is 18 residues long. J gave up 2 bases and V 3 bases, and 6 bases lay outside the gene matches. CDR1 is LGHDT, CDR2 YNNKEL, per germline (reference sequence). For the CDR3, the DNA is TGTGCCAGCAGCCACGGACTAGCGGGAGGGCCAAACACAGATACGCAGTATTTT. This encodes CASSHGLAGGPNTDTQYF.

This clonotype came up a few times. The CDR3 here is CSAPPPTTTGELFF. CDR3 nucleotide sequence: TGCAGTGCTCCCCCCCCAACAACTACTGGGGAGCTGTTTTTT. This chain uses TRBV20-1 with TRBJ2-2; D is unclear. The CDR3 spans 14 residues. The V end was cut by 5 bases, the J end by 8 bases, with 18 bases between. The germline V gene encodes CDR1 DFQATT and CDR2 SNEGSKA (reference sequence).

V gene TRBV7-3 combines with J gene TRBJ2-2; no firm D call. This CDR3 has 14 amino acids. Germline assignment: CDR1 SGHTA and CDR2 FQGTGA. With 1 base removed from V and 2 bases from J, the gap between germline ends came to 5 bases. The CDR3 loop is CASSLISNTGELFF. The CDR3 nucleotides read TGTGCCAGCAGCTTAATTTCAAACACCGGGGAGCTGTTTTTT.

The rearrangement links TRBV29-1 to TRBJ1-1; D remains ambiguous. Germline CDR1 and CDR2: SQVTM and ANQGSEA. V was clipped by 4 bases and J by 5 bases, with 11 bases between them. CDR3 length: 12 amino acids. This chain's CDR3 is CSVVRGSTEAFF. The CDR3 coding sequence is TGCAGCGTTGTTCGGGGTAGTACTGAAGCTTTCTTT.

This clonotype was recorded at least ten times. This chain connects TRBV12-3 or TRBV12-4 to TRBJ2-2; D possibly corresponds to TRBD2 (6 bases). The length of the CDR3 is 15 residues. V lost 2 bases and J 6 bases, leaving 13 bases between the germline ends. CDR3 in DNA: TGTGCCAGCAGTTTACGGGGGAATGAGGCCGGGGAGCTGTTTTTT. Translated: CASSLRGNEAGELFF.

This clonotype was seen ten or more times. The rearrangement links TRBV28 to TRBJ2-1; no reliable D call. The length of the CDR3 is 13 residues. V gave up 2 bases and J gave up 6 bases, with 8 bases separating them. Looked up from germline, CDR1 is MDHEN and CDR2 is SYDVKM. CDR3 sequence (DNA): TGTGCCAGCAGTTTAGGGCCTTTCAATGAGCAGTTCTTC. This translates into CASSLGPFNEQFF.

There are many counts of this clonotype. V is TRBV6-2 or TRBV6-3 and J is TRBJ2-1; D possibly corresponds to TRBD1 (5 bases). The germline V gene has CDR1 MNHEY and CDR2 SVGEGT. The CDR3 is 15 residues long. Trimming left V 2 bases short and J 5 bases short, with 13 bases between. The CDR3 loop is CASSYLGQGNNEQFF. The CDR3 bases are TGTGCCAGCAGTTACCTCGGGCAGGGAAACAATGAGCAGTTCTTC.

This clonotype was counted a few times. In DNA form, the CDR3 reads TGTGCCAGCAGCCAAGAAGGCGACAATTCTGAGACCCAGTACTTC. Translation gives CASSQEGDNSETQYF. The V and J genes are TRBV14 and TRBJ2-5, with D uncertain. The CDR3 runs 15 residues. Per the germline V gene, CDR1 is SGHDN and CDR2 is FVKESK. Trimming removed 0 bases from V and 5 bases from J, with 13 bases in between. The full variable domain, with the rest looked up from reference TRBV14 and TRBJ2-5, is EAGVTQFPSHSVIEKGQTVTLRCDPISGHDNLYWYRRVMGKEIKFLLHFVKESKQDESGMPNNRFLAERTGGTYSTLKVQPAELEDSGVYFCASSQEGDNSETQYFGPGTRLLVL.

This clonotype has a handful of counts. The chain couples TRBV11-2 to TRBJ1-1; D possibly corresponds to TRBD1 (6 bases). The CDR3 consists of 15 residues. CDR1 and CDR2 from the germline V gene are SGHAT and FQNNGV. The V end was cut by 1 base, the J end by 1 base, with 10 bases between. CDR3 loop: CASSLGQASNTEAFF. In nucleotides, the CDR3 is TGTGCCAGCAGCTTAGGACAGGCCTCGAACACTGAAGCTTTCTTT. Based on the CDR3 plus reference TRBV11-2 and TRBJ1-1, the full variable domain is EAGVAQSPRYKIIEKRQSVAFWCNPISGHATLYWYQQILGQGPKLLIQFQNNGVVDDSQLPKDRFSAERLKGVDSTLKIQPAKLEDSAVYLCASSLGQASNTEAFFGQGTRLTVV.

This sequence joins TRBV6-5 and TRBJ2-3; unclear D gene. Trimming took off 2 bases at V and 6 bases at J, with 15 bases between the two ends. The V gene's germline CDR1 is MNHEY and CDR2 SVGAGI. The CDR3 spans 15 residues. CDR3 sequence reads: CASSYGPASRDTQYF. The CDR3 nucleotides read TGTGCCAGCAGTTACGGGCCAGCATCTCGGGATACGCAGTATTTT.

This clonotype was detected a few times. This sequence joins TRBV4-1 and TRBJ2-5; 10 bases agree with TRBD2. This CDR3 region has 17 residues. Germline loops: CDR1 MGHRA, CDR2 YSYEKL. The V and J ends lost 1 base and 4 bases, in that order; junction bases with no gene match: 9. This CDR3 reads CASSQVRTSGGGETQYF. CDR3 DNA: TGCGCCAGCAGCCAAGTGAGGACTAGCGGAGGGGGAGAGACCCAGTACTTC.

This clonotype was found a few times. The rearrangement uses TRBV7-2 and TRBJ2-7; 12 bases map to TRBD2. The germline V gene encodes CDR1 SGHTA and CDR2 FQGNSA. V lost 5 bases, J lost 0 bases, and 5 bases stayed unmatched. The CDR3 has 16 residues. CDR3 in DNA: TGTGCCAGCAGCATAGGACTAGCGGGGAACTCCTACGAGCAGTACTTC. Translating it yields CASSIGLAGNSYEQYF.